Each of the 9 T cell receptor beta chains below was sequenced from the same sample in a study of blood T cell repertoires in COVID-19. This table comes from immunoSEQ multiplex PCR, and its TCRdb copy is limited to in-frame clones, with some not included. The top ten clones hold roughly 5.1% of a sample with roughly 86,000 clones, around nine tenths of them seen once. Sequenced: peripheral blood. The receptors originated from a man aged 40-50 years with acute or convalescent COVID-19.

The chain combines TRBV13 with TRBJ2-3; D not resolved. Trimming removed 4 bases at V and 6 bases at J, with 5 bases between. The CDR3 consists of 11 residues. Germline V gene sequence: CDR1 PRHDT, CDR2 FYEKMQ (reference sequence). This chain's CDR3 is CASSSLDTQYF. The CDR3 bases are TGTGCCAGCAGCTCCTTGGATACGCAGTATTTT.

This chain uses TRBV7-9 with TRBJ1-2, with 11 bases lining up with TRBD1. The germline V gene has CDR1 SEHNR and CDR2 FQNEAQ (reference sequence). Germline trimming cut 5 bases from V and 2 bases from J; bases unmatched to any gene: 4. There are 15 residues in the CDR3. CDR3 bases: TGTGCCAGCAGCGCCCGGGACAGGGGGAACTATGGCTACACCTTC. Encoded protein: CASSARDRGNYGYTF.

The chain is built from TRBV6-5 and TRBJ2-1; possible D gene TRBD1, 7 bases. This CDR3 has 14 amino acids. V lost 8 bases, J lost 3 bases, and 14 bases lay in between. Looked up from germline, CDR1 is MNHEY and CDR2 is SVGAGI. The CDR3, as DNA: TGTGCCAGCCGGGGGACAGTATTCTACAATGAGCAGTTCTTC. Translating it yields CASRGTVFYNEQFF.

The chain is built from TRBV4-3 and TRBJ2-1; 7 positions agree with TRBD2. CDR1 and CDR2 from the germline V gene are LGHNA and YSLEER. The CDR3 is 15 amino acids. The ends lost 0 bases at V and 4 bases at J; junction bases unmatched: 3. The CDR3 loop is CASSQDGGGYNEQFF. For the CDR3, the DNA is TGCGCCAGCAGCCAAGATGGGGGGGGGTACAATGAGCAGTTCTTC.

CDR3: CASWRAGEQFF. CDR3 coding DNA: TGTGCCAGCTGGAGGGCCGGTGAGCAGTTCTTC. This rearrangement joins TRBV3-1 (or the pseudogene TRBV3-2) to TRBJ2-1; D is possibly TRBD2 (6 bases). Trimming removed 8 bases from V and 9 bases from J, with 11 bases in between. The germline CDR1 and CDR2 sequences are LGHDT and YNNKEL (reference sequence). The length of the CDR3 is 11 residues.

V usage is TRBV5-1 and J usage is TRBJ2-1, with D maybe TRBD2 (6 bases). The CDR3 length is 15 residues. CDR1 SGHRS and CDR2 YFSETQ come from the germline V gene. Trimming removed 0 bases at V and 3 bases at J, with 10 bases between. This chain's CDR3 is CASSLGLANYNEQFF. The CDR3 DNA is TGCGCCAGCAGCTTGGGTCTAGCGAACTACAATGAGCAGTTCTTC. Supplemented by reference TRBV5-1 and TRBJ2-1, the full variable domain reads KAGVTQTPRYLIKTRGQQVTLSCSPISGHRSVSWYQQTPGQGLQFLFEYFSETQRNKGNFPGRFSGRQFSNSRSEMNVSTLELGDSALYLCASSLGLANYNEQFFGPGTRLTVL.

The CDR3 loop is CASTGQAQETQYF. DNA of the CDR3: TGTGCCAGCACCGGACAGGCCCAAGAGACCCAGTACTTC. The chain links TRBV12-3 or TRBV12-4 to TRBJ2-5, with 7 bases that match TRBD1. The CDR3 contains 13 residues. The V segment lost 7 bases and the J segment 1 base; nucleotides outside the gene matches: 3.

This clone came up once. The V call is TRBV6-6, the J call TRBJ1-1, with 7 bases lining up with TRBD1. The CDR3 contains 13 residues. Germline V lookup: CDR1 MNHNY, CDR2 SVGAGI (reference sequence). With 6 bases clipped from V and 6 bases from J, the junction kept 7 bases outside the gene matches. The chain's CDR3 is CASSLDRDAEAFF. As DNA, the CDR3 is TGTGCCAGCAGCCTTGACAGGGACGCTGAAGCTTTCTTT.

This chain joins TRBV5-4 and TRBJ2-1; TRBD2 is a possible D gene (7 bases). Germline CDR1 SGHNT, CDR2 YYREEE (reference sequence). Between the trimmed V and J ends, which lost 2 bases and 0 bases, there was a span of 12 bases. The CDR3 is made up of 16 amino acids. The CDR3 reads CASSLGGASSYNEQFF. The CDR3 bases are TGTGCCAGCAGCTTAGGGGGGGCCAGCTCCTACAATGAGCAGTTCTTC.